This passage covers 8 T cell receptor beta chains from one sample sequenced in a study of post-analysis software for immune sequencing data. Study results and limitations: TRBV5-6, TRBV5-1 and TRBV20-1 were among 4 or 5 TRBV segments more frequent in patients than controls.

Prepared TCR beta cDNA libraries contained unique molecular identifiers. TCRdb reprocessed the PCR reads via MiXCR and lists one record per CDR3 protein. The table includes hundreds of thousands of distinct CDR3 sequences, 55% to 60% detected once. For these receptors, no antigen is known. The sample comprised blood. These receptors were obtained from a girl aged 2-10 years with multiple sclerosis.

The V call is TRBV29-1, the J call TRBJ2-1; the match to TRBD2 covers 10 bases. With 5 bases clipped from V and 4 bases from J, the junction kept 2 bases outside the gene matches. The CDR3 consists of 13 residues. The germline gives CDR1 SQVTM, CDR2 ANQGSEA. CDR3 coding DNA: TGCAGCGTTCTGACTAGCGGGTACAATGAGCAGTTCTTC. Its translation is CSVLTSGYNEQFF.

On this clonotype itself: At one end, the junction sequence differs from germline, possibly due to a read error. The chain recombines TRBV9 with TRBJ2-1; D possibly uses TRBD1 or TRBD2 (5 bases each). The germline V gene encodes CDR1 SGDLS and CDR2 YYNGEE. The CDR3 sequence is 14 residues long. The CDR3, as DNA: TGTGTCAGCTCGCCGGGACCGGGGATAAATGAGCAGTTCTTC. Protein: CVSSPGPGINEQFF. Variable domain in full (rest from reference TRBV9 and TRBJ2-1): DSGVTQTPKHLITATGQRVTLRCSPRSGDLSVYWYQQSLDQGLQFLIQYYNGEERAKGNILERFSAQQFPDLHSELNLSSLELGDSALYFCVSSPGPGINEQFFGPGTRLTVL.

The V gene is TRBV5-5, the J gene TRBJ2-3; 8 nucleotides align to TRBD2. The CDR3 length is 15 residues. Trimming cost V 2 bases and J 4 bases; bases outside gene matches: 6. Looked up from germline, CDR1 is SGHKS and CDR2 is YYEKEE (reference sequence). CDR3 sequence reads: CASSLSGRPPDTQYF. CDR3 bases: TGTGCCAGCAGCTTAAGCGGGAGACCCCCAGATACGCAGTATTTT.

J is TRBJ2-1 and V is TRBV4-3; D is unclear. Trimming took 1 base from V and 5 from J, leaving 15 bases between them. Germline V CDR1 and CDR2: LGHNA, YSLEER. CDR3 length equals 16 residues. This chain's CDR3 is CASSQVETLMNNEQFF. CDR3 nucleotides: TGCGCCAGCAGCCAAGTAGAGACTTTAATGAACAATGAGCAGTTCTTC.

The J gene is TRBJ2-3, the V gene TRBV20-1; the D is unclear. V shed 3 bases and J shed 4 bases, with 11 bases lying between them. From germline, CDR1 is DFQATT and CDR2 SNEGSKA (reference sequence). This CDR3 is built from 13 residues. In nucleotides, the CDR3 is TGCAGTGCTAGGCATCCCGACCCAGATACGCAGTATTTT. Encoded protein: CSARHPDPDTQYF.

This chain joins TRBV10-3 and TRBJ2-6; D might be TRBD1 or TRBD2, each matching 5 bases. Germline values: CDR1 ENHRY, CDR2 SYGVKD. Trimming left V 4 bases short and J 1 base short, with 8 bases between. The CDR3 contains 15 residues. The CDR3 sequence is CAISVEGSGANVLTF. CDR3 nucleotides: TGTGCCATCAGTGTAGAGGGGTCTGGGGCCAACGTCCTGACTTTC.

The chain joins TRBV7-2 to TRBJ2-3, with 10 bases identical to TRBD2. This CDR3 is built from 18 residues. V lost 0 bases, J lost 1 base, and 7 bases stayed unmatched. Germline CDR1 and CDR2: SGHTA and FQGNSA. This chain's CDR3 is CASSLARFLAGGTDTQYF. CDR3 in DNA: TGTGCCAGCAGCTTAGCAAGGTTTCTAGCGGGGGGCACAGATACGCAGTATTTT.

This chain uses TRBV2 with TRBJ1-5; D is undetermined. V was clipped by 4 bases and J by 0 bases, with 10 bases between them. The CDR3 has 15 amino acids. Germline V CDR1 and CDR2: SNHLY, FYNNEI. The CDR3 loop is CASSVVGASNQPQHF. CDR3 sequence (DNA): TGTGCCAGCAGTGTAGTGGGCGCTAGCAATCAGCCCCAGCATTTT.